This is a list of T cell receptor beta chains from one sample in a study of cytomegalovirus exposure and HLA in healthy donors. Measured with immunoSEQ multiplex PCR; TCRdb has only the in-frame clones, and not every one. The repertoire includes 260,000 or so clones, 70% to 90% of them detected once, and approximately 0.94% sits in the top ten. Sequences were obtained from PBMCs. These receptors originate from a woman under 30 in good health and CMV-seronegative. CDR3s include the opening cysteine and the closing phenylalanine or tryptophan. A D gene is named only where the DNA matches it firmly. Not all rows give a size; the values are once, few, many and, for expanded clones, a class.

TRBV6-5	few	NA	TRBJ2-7	CASTWGHNWYF	TGTGCCAGCACCTGGGGGCACAACTGGTACTTC
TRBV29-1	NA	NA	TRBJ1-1	CSVRSGGDTEAFF	TGCAGCGTTCGGTCCGGGGGGGACACTGAAGCTTTCTTT
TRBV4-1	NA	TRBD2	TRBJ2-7	CASSQLAGEGEQYF	TGCGCCAGCAGCCAACTAGCGGGAGAGGGTGAGCAGTACTTC
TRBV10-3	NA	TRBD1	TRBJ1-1	CATRPGTGGVTEAFF	TGTGCCACCAGACCCGGGACAGGGGGAGTAACTGAAGCTTTCTTT
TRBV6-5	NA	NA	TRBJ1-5	CASSKTGDSNQPQHF	TGTGCCAGCAGTAAGACAGGTGATAGCAATCAGCCCCAGCATTTT
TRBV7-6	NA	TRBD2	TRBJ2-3	CASSHAGETDTQYF	TGTGCCAGCAGCCACGCGGGGGAAACAGATACGCAGTATTTT
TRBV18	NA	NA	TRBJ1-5	CASSPSRNRDQPQHF	TGTGCCAGCTCACCCTCGAGGAATCGGGATCAGCCCCAGCATTTT
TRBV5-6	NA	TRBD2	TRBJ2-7	CASSLPLAGNYEQYF	TGTGCCAGCAGCTTGCCGCTAGCGGGCAACTACGAGCAGTACTTC
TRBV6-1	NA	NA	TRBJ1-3	CASSERSSGNTIYF	TGTGCCAGCAGTGAAAGGAGCTCTGGAAACACCATATATTTT
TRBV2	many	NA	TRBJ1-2	CASSRDYGYTF	TGTGCCAGCTCCAGGGACTATGGCTACACCTTC
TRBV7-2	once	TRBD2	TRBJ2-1	CASSSFGTSIYNEQFF	TGTGCCAGCAGCTCCTTCGGGACTAGTATCTACAATGAGCAGTTCTTC
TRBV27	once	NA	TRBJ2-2	CASSSEVTVAGELFF	TGTGCCAGCAGCTCCGAAGTTACGGTCGCCGGGGAGCTGTTTTTT
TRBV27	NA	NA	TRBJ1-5	CASSLGDSNQPQHF	TGTGCCAGCAGTTTAGGAGATAGCAATCAGCCCCAGCATTTT
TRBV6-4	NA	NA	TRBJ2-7	CARGGYEQYF	TGTGCCAGAGGGGGCTACGAGCAGTACTTC
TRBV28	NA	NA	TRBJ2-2	CASTLGHTGELFF	TGTGCCAGCACCCTTGGCCACACCGGGGAGCTGTTTTTT
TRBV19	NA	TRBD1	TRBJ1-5	CASRGQGNSNQPQHF	TGTGCCAGTAGGGGACAGGGCAATAGCAATCAGCCCCAGCATTTT
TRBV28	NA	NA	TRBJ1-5	CASSLWQGGNQPQHF	TGTGCCAGCAGTTTATGGCAGGGTGGCAATCAGCCCCAGCATTTT
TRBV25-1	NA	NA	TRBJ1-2	CASSESGGYTF	TGTGCCAGCAGTGAATCGGGTGGCTACACCTTC
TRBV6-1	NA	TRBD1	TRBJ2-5	CASSAQSTGRETQYF	TGTGCCAGCAGTGCACAATCGACAGGGCGAGAGACCCAGTACTTC
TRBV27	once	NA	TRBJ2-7	CASSSSGLPGNYEQYF	TGTGCCAGCAGTTCCTCGGGACTTCCTGGAAACTACGAGCAGTACTTC
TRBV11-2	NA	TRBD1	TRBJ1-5	CASSRQGLQPQHF	TGTGCCAGCAGCCGACAGGGTCTTCAGCCCCAGCATTTT
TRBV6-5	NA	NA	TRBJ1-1	CASSPRTREGTEAFF	TGTGCCAGCAGTCCCCGTACCAGGGAGGGCACTGAAGCTTTCTTT
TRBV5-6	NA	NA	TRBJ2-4	CASTQKGGEGQNIQYF	TGTGCCAGCACCCAGAAAGGGGGGGAGGGCCAAAACATTCAGTACTTC
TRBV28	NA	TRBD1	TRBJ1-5	CASSLRQGASNQPQHF	TGTGCCAGCAGTCTAAGACAGGGGGCGAGCAATCAGCCCCAGCATTTT
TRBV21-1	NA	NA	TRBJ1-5	CASFRDRGYQPQHF	TGTGCCAGCTTCCGGGACAGGGGGTATCAGCCCCAGCATTTT
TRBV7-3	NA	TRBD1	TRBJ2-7	CASSLYGTGGSEQYF	TGTGCCAGCAGCTTATACGGGACAGGGGGCTCCGAGCAGTACTTC
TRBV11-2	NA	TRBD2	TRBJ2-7	CASSGGGRLYEQYF	TGTGCCAGCAGTGGGGGCGGGAGGTTGTACGAGCAGTACTTC